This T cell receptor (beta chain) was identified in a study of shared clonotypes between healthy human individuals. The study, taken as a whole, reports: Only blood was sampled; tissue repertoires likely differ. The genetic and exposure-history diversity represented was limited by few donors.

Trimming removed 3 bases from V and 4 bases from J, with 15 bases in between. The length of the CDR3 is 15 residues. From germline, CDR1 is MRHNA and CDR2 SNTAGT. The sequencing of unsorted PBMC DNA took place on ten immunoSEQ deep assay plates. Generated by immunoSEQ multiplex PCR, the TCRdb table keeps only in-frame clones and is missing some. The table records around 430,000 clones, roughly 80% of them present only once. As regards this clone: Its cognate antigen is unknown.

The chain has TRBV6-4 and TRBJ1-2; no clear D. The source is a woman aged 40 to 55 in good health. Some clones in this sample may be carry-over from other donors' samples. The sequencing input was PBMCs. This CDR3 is CASSESPAGSYGYTF. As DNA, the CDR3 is TGTGCCAGCAGTGAAAGCCCCGCTGGTAGCTATGGCTACACCTTC.